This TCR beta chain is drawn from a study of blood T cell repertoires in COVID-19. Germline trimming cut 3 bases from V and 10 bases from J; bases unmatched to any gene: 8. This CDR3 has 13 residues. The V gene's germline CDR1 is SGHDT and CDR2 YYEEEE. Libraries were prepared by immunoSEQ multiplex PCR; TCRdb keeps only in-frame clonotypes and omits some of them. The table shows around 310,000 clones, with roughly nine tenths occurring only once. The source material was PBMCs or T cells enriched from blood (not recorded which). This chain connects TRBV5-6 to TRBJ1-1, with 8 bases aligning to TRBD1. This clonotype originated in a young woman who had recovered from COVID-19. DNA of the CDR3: TGTGCCAGCAGCTACGGACAGGGATTGGTAGCTTTCTTT. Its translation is CASSYGQGLVAFF.